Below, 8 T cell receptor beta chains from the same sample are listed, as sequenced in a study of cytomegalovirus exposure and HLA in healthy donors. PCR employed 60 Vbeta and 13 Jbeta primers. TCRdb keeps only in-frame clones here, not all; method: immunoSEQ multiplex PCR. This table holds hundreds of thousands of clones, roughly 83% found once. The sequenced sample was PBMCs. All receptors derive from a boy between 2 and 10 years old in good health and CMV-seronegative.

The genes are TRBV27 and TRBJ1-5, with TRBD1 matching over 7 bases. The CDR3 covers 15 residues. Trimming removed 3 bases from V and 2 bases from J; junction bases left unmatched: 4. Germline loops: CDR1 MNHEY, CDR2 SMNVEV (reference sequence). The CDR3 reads CASSFGGGGNQPQHF. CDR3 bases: TGTGCCAGCAGTTTCGGAGGGGGCGGCAATCAGCCCCAGCATTTT.

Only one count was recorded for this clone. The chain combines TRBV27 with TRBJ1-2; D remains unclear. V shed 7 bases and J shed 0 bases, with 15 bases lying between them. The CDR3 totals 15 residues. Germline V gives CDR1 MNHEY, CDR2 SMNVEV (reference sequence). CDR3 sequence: CASTSILGSNYGYTF. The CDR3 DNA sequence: TGTGCCAGCACCTCGATACTAGGTTCTAACTATGGCTACACCTTC.

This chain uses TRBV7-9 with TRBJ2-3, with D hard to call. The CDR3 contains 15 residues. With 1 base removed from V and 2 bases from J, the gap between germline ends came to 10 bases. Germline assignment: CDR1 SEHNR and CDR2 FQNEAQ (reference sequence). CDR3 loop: CASSLGAVSTDTQYF. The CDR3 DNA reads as TGTGCCAGCAGCTTAGGTGCGGTCTCCACAGATACGCAGTATTTT.

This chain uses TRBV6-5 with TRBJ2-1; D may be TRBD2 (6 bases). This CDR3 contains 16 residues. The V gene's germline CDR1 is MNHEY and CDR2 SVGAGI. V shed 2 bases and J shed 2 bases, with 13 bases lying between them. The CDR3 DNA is TGTGCCAGCAGTTACAGGGGAGCGGGTACCTACAATGAGCAGTTCTTC. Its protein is CASSYRGAGTYNEQFF.

The CDR3 is CASSLINNEQFF. Written as DNA, the CDR3 is TGTGCCAGCAGCTTAATCAACAATGAGCAGTTCTTC. The chain couples TRBV7-9 to TRBJ2-1; no reliable D call. Trimming took off 2 bases at V and 5 bases at J, with 4 bases between the two ends. This CDR3 spans 12 amino acids. Germline CDR1 reads SEHNR; CDR2 reads FQNEAQ (reference sequence).

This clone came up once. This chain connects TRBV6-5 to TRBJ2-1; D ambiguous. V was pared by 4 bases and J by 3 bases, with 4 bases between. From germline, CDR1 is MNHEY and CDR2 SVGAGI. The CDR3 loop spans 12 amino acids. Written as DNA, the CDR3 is TGTGCCAGCAGTTCCTTCTACAATGAGCAGTTCTTC. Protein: CASSSFYNEQFF.

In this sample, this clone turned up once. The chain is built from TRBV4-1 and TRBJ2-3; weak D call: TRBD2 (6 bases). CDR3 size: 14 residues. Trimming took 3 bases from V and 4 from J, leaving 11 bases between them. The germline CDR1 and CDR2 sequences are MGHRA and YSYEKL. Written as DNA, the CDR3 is TGCGCCAGCAGCCACCTAGCGCCGTCAGATACGCAGTATTTT. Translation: CASSHLAPSDTQYF.

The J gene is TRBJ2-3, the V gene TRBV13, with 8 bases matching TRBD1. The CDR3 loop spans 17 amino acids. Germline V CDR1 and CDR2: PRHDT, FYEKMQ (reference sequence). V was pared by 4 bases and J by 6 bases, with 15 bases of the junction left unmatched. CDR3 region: CASSSRKGQDLGDTQYF. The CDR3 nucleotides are TGTGCCAGCAGCTCCCGCAAGGGACAGGATCTTGGGGATACGCAGTATTTT.